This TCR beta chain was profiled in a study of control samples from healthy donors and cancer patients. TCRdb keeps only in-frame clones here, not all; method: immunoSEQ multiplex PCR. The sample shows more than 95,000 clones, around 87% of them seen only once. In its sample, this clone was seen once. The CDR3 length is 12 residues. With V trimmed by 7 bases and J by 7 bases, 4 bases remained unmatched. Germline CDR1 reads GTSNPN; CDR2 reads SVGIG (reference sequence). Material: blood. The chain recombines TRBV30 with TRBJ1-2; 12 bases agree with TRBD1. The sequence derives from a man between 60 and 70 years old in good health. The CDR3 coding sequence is TGTGCCTTGGGACAGGGGGCCGGTGGCTACACCTTC. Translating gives CALGQGAGGYTF.